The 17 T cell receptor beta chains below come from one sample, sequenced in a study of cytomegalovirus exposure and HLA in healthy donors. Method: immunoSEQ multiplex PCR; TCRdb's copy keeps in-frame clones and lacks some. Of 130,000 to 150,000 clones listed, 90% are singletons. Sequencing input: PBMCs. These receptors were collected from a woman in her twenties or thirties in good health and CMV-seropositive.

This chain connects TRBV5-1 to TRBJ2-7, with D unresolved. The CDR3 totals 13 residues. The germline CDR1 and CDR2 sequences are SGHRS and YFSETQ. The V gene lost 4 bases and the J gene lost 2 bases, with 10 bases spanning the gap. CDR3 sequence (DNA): TGCGCCAGCAGCCTCGGAGAGGCCTACGAGCAGTACTTC. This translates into CASSLGEAYEQYF.

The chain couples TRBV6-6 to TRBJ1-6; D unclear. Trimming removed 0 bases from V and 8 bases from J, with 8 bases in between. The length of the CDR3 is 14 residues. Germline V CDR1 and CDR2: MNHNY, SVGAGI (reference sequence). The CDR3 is CASSYSGSYSPLHF. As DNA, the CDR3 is TGTGCCAGCAGTTACTCCGGGAGCTATTCACCCCTCCACTTT.

In DNA, the CDR3 is TGTGCCATCACCTCGGGGGACGCCTATGGCTACACCTTC. It is translated as CAITSGDAYGYTF. The chain combines TRBV10-3 with TRBJ1-2, with D possibly being TRBD1 (5 bases). The V end lost 7 bases, the J end lost 4 bases, and 13 bases lay between the germline ends. The CDR3 is made up of 13 amino acids. Looked up from germline, CDR1 is ENHRY and CDR2 is SYGVKD.

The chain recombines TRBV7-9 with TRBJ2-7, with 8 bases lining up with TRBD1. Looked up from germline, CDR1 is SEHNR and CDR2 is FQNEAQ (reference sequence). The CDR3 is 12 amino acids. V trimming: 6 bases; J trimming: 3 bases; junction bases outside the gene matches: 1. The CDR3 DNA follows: TGTGCCAGCAGAGACAGGGGCTACGAGCAGTACTTC. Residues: CASRDRGYEQYF.

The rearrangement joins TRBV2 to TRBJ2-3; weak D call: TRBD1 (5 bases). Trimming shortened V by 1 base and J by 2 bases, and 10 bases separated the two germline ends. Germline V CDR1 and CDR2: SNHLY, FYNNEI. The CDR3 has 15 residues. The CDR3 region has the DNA TGTGCCAGCAGTGAAGGGGCAGGGTACACAGATACGCAGTATTTT. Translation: CASSEGAGYTDTQYF.

The CDR3 DNA follows: TGTGCCAGTGGGACTAGCATTGCAGATACGCAGTATTTT. This translates into CASGTSIADTQYF. This chain joins TRBV28 and TRBJ2-3; 9 nucleotides line up with TRBD2. Trimming cost V 9 bases and J 4 bases; bases outside gene matches: 5. From germline, CDR1 is MDHEN and CDR2 SYDVKM. CDR3 length: 13 amino acids.

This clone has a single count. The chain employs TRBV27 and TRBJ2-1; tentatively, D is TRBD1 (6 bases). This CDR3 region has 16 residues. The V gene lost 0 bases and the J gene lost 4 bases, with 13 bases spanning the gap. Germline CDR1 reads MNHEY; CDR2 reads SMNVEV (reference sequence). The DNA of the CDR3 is TGTGCCAGCAGTTTATCGGCTACCGGACAGTACAATGAGCAGTTCTTC. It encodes CASSLSATGQYNEQFF.

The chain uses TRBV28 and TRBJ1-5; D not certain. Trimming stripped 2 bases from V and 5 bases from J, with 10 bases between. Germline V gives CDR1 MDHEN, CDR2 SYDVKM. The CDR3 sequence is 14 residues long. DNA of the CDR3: TGTGCCAGCAGTTTAGGGCAGGCCCATCAGCCCCAGCATTTT. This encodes CASSLGQAHQPQHF. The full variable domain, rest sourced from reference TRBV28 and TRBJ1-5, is DVKVTQSSRYLVKRTGEKVFLECVQDMDHENMFWYRQDPGLGLRLIYFSYDVKMKEKGDIPEGYSVSREKKERFSLILESASTNQTSMYLCASSLGQAHQPQHFGDGTRLSIL.

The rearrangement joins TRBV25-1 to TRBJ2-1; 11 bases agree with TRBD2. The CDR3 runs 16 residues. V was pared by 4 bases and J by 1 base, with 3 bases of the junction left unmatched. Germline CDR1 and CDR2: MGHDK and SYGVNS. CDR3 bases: TGTGCCAGCAGTGGCTGGACTAGCGGGTCCTACAATGAGCAGTTCTTC. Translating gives CASSGWTSGSYNEQFF.

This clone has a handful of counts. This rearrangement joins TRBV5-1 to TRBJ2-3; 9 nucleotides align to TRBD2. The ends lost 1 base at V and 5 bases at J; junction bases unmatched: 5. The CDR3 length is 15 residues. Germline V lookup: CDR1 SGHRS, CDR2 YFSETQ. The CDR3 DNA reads TGCGCCAGCAGCTTGAGGGCTAGCGGGGTAGATACGCAGTATTTT. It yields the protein CASSLRASGVDTQYF.

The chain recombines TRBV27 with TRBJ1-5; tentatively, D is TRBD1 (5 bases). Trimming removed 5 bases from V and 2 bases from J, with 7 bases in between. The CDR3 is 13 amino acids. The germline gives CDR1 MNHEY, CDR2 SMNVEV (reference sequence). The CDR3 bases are TGTGCCAGCAGTCGGGGGGGCAATCAGCCCCAGCATTTT. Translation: CASSRGGNQPQHF.

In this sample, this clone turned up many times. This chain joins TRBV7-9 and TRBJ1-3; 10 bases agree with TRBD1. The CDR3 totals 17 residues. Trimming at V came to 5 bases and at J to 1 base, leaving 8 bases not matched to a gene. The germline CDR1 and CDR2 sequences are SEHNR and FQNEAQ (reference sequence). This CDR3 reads CASSIRGQGESGNTIYF. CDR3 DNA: TGTGCCAGCAGCATCAGAGGACAGGGGGAGTCTGGAAACACCATATATTTT.

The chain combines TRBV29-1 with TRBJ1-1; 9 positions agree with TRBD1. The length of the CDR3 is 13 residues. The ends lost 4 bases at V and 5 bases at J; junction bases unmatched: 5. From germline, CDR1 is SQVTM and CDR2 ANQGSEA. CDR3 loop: CSVVGTGQTEAFF. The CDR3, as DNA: TGCAGCGTTGTAGGGACAGGGCAGACTGAAGCTTTCTTT. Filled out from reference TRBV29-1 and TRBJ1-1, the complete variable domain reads SAVISQKPSRDICQRGTSLTIQCQVDSQVTMMFWYRQQPGQSLTLIATANQGSEATYESGFVIDKFPISRPNLTFSTLTVSNMSPEDSSIYLCSVVGTGQTEAFFGQGTRLTVV.

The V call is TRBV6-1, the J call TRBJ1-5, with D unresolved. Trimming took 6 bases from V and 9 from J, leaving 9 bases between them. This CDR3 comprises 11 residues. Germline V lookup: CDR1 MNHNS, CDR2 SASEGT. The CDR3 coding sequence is TGTGCCAGCAGCGATAGCCGGCCCCAGCATTTT. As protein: CASSDSRPQHF.

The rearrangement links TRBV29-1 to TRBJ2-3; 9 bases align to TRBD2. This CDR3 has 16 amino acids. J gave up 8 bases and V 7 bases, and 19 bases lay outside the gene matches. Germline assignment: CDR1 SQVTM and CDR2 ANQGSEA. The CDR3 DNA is TGCAGCGCTCCTGGAGCGGAGCGGGGGGCCGGGCGTACGCAGTATTTT. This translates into CSAPGAERGAGRTQYF.

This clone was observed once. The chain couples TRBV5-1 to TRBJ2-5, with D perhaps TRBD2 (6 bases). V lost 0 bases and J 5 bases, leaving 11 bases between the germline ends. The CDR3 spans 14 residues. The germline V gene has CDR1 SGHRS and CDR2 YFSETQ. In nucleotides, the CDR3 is TGCGCCAGCAGCTTGGCGGGGGTGAGGGAGACCCAGTACTTC. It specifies CASSLAGVRETQYF.

The CDR3 loop reads CASSMTSSNEQFF. Here the CDR3 DNA reads TGTGCCAGCAGCATGACTAGCAGCAATGAGCAGTTCTTC. The gene calls are TRBV9 and TRBJ2-1, with 7 bases aligning to TRBD2. The CDR3 runs to 13 residues. The V and J ends lost 4 bases and 6 bases, in that order; junction bases with no gene match: 4. Per the germline V gene, CDR1 is SGDLS and CDR2 is YYNGEE.